This T cell receptor (beta chain) was captured in a study of shared clonotypes between healthy human individuals. Across the study: The donors, a couple of women and a few men, were aged 18 to 49. General observations from the study: Generation of non-shared clonotypes was less probable than generation of clonotypes shared by all four donors. Large sequencing depth failed to make sorted-subset sequencing complete, rarefaction showed.

Positive CCR7 selection of CD45RO-negative cells yielded the naive CD8 cells, and terminally differentiated effector memory CD45RA+ cells were excluded. About this clone itself: Its cognate antigen is unknown.

Sequenced by immunoSEQ multiplex PCR; TCRdb stores in-frame clones only, minus some. This table has some 2 million clones, about 95% appearing once. The source material was naive CD8+ T cells sorted from blood. This sequence was found in a young man in good health.

This chain's CDR3 is CSVESEFPSYEQYF. The CDR3 bases are TGCAGCGTTGAATCTGAATTTCCCTCCTACGAGCAGTACTTC. The rearrangement joins TRBV29-1 to TRBJ2-7; D unresolved. V was trimmed by 2 bases and J by 0 bases, leaving 11 bases between them. Germline CDR1 reads SQVTM; CDR2 reads ANQGSEA. The CDR3 totals 14 residues.